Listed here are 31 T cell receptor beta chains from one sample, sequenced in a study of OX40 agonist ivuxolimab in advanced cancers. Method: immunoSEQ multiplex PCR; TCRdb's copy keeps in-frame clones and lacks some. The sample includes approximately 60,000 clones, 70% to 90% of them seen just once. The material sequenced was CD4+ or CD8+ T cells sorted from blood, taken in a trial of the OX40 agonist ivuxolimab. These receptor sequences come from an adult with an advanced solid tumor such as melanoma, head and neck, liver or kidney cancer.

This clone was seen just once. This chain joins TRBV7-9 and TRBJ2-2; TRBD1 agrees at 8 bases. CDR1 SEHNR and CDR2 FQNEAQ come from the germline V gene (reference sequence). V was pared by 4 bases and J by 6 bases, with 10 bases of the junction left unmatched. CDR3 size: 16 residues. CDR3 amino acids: CASSSSQDRVAGELFF. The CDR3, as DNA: TGTGCCAGCAGCTCATCTCAGGACAGGGTAGCCGGGGAGCTGTTTTTT.

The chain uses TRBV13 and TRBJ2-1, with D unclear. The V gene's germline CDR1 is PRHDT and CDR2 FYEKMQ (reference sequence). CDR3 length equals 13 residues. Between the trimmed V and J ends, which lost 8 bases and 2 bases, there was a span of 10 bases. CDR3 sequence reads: CASRPAAYNEQFF. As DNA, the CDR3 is TGTGCCAGCCGCCCGGCGGCCTACAATGAGCAGTTCTTC.

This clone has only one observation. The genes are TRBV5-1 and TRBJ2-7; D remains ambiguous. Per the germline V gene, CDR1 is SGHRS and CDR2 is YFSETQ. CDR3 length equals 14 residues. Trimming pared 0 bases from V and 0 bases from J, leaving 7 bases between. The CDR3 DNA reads TGCGCCAGCAGCTTGGGTGACCGCTCCTACGAGCAGTACTTC. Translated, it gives CASSLGDRSYEQYF.

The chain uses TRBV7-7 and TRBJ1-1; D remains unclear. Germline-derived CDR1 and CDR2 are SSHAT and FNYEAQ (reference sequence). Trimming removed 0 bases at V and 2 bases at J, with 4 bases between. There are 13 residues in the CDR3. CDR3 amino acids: CASSLAHNTEAFF. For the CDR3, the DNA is TGTGCCAGCAGCTTAGCGCATAACACTGAAGCTTTCTTT.

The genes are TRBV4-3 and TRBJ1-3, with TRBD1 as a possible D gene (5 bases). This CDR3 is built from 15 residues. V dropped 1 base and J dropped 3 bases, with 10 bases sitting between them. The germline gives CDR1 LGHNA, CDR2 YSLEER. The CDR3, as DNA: TGCGCCAGCAGCCAAGTCCGGGGCAGTGGAAACACCATATATTTT. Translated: CASSQVRGSGNTIYF.

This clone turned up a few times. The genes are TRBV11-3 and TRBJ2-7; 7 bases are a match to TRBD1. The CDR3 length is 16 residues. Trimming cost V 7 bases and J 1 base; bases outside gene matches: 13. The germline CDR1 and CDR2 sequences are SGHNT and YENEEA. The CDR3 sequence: CASTYYFPGQSYEQYF. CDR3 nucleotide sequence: TGTGCCAGCACCTACTACTTCCCGGGACAGTCCTACGAGCAGTACTTC.

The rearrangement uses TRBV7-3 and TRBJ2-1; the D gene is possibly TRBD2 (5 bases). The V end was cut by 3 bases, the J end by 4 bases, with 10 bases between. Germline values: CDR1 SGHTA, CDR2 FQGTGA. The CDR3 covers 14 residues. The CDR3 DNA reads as TGTGCCAGCAGCTTCTTGGGAGCTTACAATGAGCAGTTCTTC. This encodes CASSFLGAYNEQFF. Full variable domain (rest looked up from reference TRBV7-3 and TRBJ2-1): GAGVSQTPSNKVTEKGKYVELRCDPISGHTALYWYRQSLGQGPEFLIYFQGTGAADDSGLPNDRFFAVRPEGSVSTLKIQRTERGDSAVYLCASSFLGAYNEQFFGPGTRLTVL.

CDR3 region: CASSRGQAYNSPLHF. CDR3 nucleotides: TGCGCCAGCAGCCGCGGACAAGCCTATAATTCACCCCTCCACTTT. This rearrangement joins TRBV4-3 to TRBJ1-6; tentatively, D is TRBD1 (5 bases). The CDR3 has 15 residues. Trimming cost V 4 bases and J 2 bases, with 9 bases left between them. Germline V CDR1 and CDR2: LGHNA, YSLEER.

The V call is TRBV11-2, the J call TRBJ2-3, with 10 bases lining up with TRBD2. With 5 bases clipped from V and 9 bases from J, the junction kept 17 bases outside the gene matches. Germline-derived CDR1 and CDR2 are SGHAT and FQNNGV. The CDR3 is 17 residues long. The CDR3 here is CASSPRSLAGAPLTQYF. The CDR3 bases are TGTGCCAGCAGCCCCCGTAGTCTAGCGGGGGCACCTTTAACGCAGTATTTT. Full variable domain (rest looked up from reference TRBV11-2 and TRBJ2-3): EAGVAQSPRYKIIEKRQSVAFWCNPISGHATLYWYQQILGQGPKLLIQFQNNGVVDDSQLPKDRFSAERLKGVDSTLKIQPAKLEDSAVYLCASSPRSLAGAPLTQYFGPGTRLTVL.

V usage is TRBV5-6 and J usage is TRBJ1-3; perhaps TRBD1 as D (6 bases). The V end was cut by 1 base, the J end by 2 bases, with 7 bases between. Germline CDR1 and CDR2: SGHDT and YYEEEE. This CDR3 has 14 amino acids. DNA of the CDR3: TGTGCCAGCAGCTTGTGGGGGCCTGGAAACACCATATATTTT. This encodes CASSLWGPGNTIYF.

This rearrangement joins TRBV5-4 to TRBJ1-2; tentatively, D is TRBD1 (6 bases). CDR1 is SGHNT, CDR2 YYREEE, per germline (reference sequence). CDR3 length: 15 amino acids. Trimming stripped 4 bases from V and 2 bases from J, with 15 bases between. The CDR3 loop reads CASSQNNDRNYGYTF. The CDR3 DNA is TGTGCCAGCAGCCAGAATAACGACAGGAACTATGGCTACACCTTC.

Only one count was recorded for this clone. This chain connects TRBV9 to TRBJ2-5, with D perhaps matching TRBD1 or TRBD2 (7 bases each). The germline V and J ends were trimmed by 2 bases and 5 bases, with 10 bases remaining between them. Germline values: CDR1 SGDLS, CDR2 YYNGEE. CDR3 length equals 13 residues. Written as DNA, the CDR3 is TGTGCCAGCAGCGTCCAGGGGGGGGAGACCCAGTACTTC. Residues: CASSVQGGETQYF.

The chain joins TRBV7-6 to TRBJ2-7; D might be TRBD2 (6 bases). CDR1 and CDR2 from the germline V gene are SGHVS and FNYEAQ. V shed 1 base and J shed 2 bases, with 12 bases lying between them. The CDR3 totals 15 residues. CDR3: CASSLGDSYTYEQYF. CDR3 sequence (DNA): TGTGCCAGCAGCTTAGGGGACTCTTATACCTACGAGCAGTACTTC.

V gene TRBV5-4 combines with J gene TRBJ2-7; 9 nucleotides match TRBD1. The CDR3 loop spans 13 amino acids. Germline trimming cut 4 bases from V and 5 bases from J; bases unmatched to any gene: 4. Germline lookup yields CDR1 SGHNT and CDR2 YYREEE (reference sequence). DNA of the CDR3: TGTGCCAGCAGCAATGACAGGGGGGACGAGCAGTACTTC. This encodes CASSNDRGDEQYF. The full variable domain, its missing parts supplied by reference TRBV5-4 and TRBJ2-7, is ETGVTQSPTHLIKTRGQQVTLRCSSQSGHNTVSWYQQALGQGPQFIFQYYREEENGRGNFPPRFSGLQFPNYSSELNVNALELDDSALYLCASSNDRGDEQYFGPGTRLTVT.

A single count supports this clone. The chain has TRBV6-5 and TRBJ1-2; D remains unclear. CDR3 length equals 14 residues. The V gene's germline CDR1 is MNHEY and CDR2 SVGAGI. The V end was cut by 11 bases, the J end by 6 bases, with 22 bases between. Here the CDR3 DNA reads TGTGCCGGCATTAAGGACGGCCGTATTAATGGCTACACCTTC. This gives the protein CAGIKDGRINGYTF.

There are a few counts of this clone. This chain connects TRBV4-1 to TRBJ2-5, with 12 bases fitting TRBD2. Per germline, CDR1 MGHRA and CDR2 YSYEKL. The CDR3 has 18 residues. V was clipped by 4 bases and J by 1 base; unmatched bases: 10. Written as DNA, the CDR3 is TGCGCCAGCAGCCGCGGGACTAGCGGGCGAACCCTCCAAGAGACCCAGTACTTC. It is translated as CASSRGTSGRTLQETQYF.

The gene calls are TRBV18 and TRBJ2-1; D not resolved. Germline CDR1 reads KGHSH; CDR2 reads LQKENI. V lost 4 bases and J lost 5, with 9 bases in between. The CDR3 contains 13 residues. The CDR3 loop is CASSQILDNEQFF. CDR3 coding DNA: TGTGCCAGCTCACAAATCTTAGACAATGAGCAGTTCTTC.

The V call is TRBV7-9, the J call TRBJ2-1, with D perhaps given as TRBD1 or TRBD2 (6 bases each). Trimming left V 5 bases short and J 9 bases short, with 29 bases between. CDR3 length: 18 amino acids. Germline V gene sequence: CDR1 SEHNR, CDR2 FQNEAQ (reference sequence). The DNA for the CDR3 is TGTGCCAGCAGCGTCGCGGTGGGGGGCGCGGTATCTAAAGGTGAGCAGTTCTTC. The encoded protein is CASSVAVGGAVSKGEQFF.

The CDR3 protein is CASSIQGLGGYTF. The CDR3 coding sequence is TGTGCCAGTAGTATACAGGGGTTGGGAGGCTACACCTTC. The rearrangement joins TRBV19 to TRBJ1-2; the D gene is possibly TRBD1 (6 bases). With 2 bases removed from V and 8 bases from J, the gap between germline ends came to 12 bases. Germline lookup yields CDR1 LNHDA and CDR2 SQIVND (reference sequence). The CDR3 sequence is 13 residues long. Full variable domain (missing parts from reference TRBV19 and TRBJ1-2): DGGITQSPKYLFRKEGQNVTLSCEQNLNHDAMYWYRQDPGQGLRLIYYSQIVNDFQKGDIAEGYSVSREKKESFPLTVTSAQKNPTAFYLCASSIQGLGGYTFGSGTRLTVV.

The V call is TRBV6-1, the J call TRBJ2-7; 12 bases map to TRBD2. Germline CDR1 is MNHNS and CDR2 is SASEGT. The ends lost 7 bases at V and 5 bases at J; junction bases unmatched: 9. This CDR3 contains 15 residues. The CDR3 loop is CASTKTSGSRNEQYF. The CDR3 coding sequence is TGTGCCAGCACTAAGACTAGCGGGAGTCGGAACGAGCAGTACTTC.

The CDR3 coding sequence is TGCGCCAGCAGCCCGGGACTAGCGGGAGGGGCAGATACGCAGTATTTT. Its translation is CASSPGLAGGADTQYF. V gene TRBV5-1 combines with J gene TRBJ2-3; 16 bases map to TRBD2. The CDR3 contains 16 residues. Germline assignment: CDR1 SGHRS and CDR2 YFSETQ. V trimming: 4 bases; J trimming: 4 bases; junction bases outside the gene matches: 3.

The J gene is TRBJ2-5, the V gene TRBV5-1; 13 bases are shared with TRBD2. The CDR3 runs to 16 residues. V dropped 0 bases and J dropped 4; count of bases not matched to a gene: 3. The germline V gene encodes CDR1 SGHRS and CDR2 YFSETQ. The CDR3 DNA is TGCGCCAGCAGCTTGGAAGGGACTAGCGGGGTAGAGACCCAGTACTTC. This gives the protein CASSLEGTSGVETQYF.

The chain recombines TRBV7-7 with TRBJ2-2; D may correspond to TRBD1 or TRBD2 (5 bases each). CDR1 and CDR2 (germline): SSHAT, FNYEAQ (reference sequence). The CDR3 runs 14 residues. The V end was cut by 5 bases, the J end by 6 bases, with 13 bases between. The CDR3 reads CASSQELGAGELFF. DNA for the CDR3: TGTGCCAGCAGCCAAGAGTTGGGGGCCGGGGAGCTGTTTTTT.

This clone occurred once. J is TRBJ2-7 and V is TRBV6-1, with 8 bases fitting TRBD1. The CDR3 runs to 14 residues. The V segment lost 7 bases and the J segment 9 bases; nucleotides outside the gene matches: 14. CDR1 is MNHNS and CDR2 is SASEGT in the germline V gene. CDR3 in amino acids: CASTTGTGKVMQYF. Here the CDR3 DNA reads TGTGCCAGCACCACCGGGACAGGCAAGGTGATGCAGTACTTC.

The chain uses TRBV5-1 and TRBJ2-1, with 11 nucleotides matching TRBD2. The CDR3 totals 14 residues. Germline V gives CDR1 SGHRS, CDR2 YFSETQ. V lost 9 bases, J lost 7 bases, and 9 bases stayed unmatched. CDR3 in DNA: TGCGCCACAAGGAGACTAGCGGGGATTAATGAGCAGTTCTTC. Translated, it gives CATRRLAGINEQFF.

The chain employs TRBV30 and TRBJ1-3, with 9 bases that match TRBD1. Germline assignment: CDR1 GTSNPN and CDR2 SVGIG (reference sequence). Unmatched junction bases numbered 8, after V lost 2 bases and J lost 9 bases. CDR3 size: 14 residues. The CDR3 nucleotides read TGTGCCTGGAGTCCAGGACAGGGGCTTGGCACCATATATTTT. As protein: CAWSPGQGLGTIYF.

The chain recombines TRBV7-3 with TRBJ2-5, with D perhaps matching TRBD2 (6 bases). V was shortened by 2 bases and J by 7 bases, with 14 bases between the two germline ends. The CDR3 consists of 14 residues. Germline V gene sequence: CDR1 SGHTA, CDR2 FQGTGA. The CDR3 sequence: CASSLSTGEGTQYF. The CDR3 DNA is TGTGCCAGCAGCTTATCGACGGGAGAGGGGACCCAGTACTTC.

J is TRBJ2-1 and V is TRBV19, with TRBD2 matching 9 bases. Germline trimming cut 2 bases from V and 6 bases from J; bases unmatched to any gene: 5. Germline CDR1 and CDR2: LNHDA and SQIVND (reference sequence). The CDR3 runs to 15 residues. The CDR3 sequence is CASSILAGWGNEQFF. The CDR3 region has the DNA TGTGCCAGTAGTATACTAGCGGGATGGGGCAATGAGCAGTTCTTC.

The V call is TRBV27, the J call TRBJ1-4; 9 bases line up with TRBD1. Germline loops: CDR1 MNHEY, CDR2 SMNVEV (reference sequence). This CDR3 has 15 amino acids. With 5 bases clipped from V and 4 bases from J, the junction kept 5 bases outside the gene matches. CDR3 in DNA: TGTGCCAGCAGTCCCGAGACAGGGGGTAATGAAAAACTGTTTTTT. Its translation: CASSPETGGNEKLFF.

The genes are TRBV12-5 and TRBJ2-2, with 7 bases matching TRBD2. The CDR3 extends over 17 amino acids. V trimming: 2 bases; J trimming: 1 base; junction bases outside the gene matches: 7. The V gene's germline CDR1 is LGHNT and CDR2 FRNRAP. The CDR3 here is CASGLLIAGGNTGELFF. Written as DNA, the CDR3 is TGTGCTAGTGGTTTGCTCATAGCGGGTGGGAACACCGGGGAGCTGTTTTTT.

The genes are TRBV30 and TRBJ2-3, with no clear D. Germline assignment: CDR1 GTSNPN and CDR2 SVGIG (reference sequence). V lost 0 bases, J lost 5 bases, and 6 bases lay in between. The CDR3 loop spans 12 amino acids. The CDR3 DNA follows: TGTGCCTGGAGTGTAGCCGGAGATACGCAGTATTTT. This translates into CAWSVAGDTQYF. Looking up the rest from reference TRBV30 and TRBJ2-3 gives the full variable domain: SQTIHQWPATLVQPVGSPLSLECTVEGTSNPNLYWYRQAAGRGLQLLFYSVGIGQISSEVPQNLSASRPQDRQFILSSKKLLLSDSGFYLCAWSVAGDTQYFGPGTRLTVL.